This T cell receptor (beta chain) derives from a study of CD4 T cells in relation to SARS-CoV-2 and coronaviruses. Study in general: ViraFEST: roughly 10-day antigen culture of PBMCs, then TCR beta CDR3 sequencing.

This clone was detected once. The antigen is not known. Measured with immunoSEQ multiplex PCR; TCRdb has only the in-frame clones, and not every one. The sample contains about 22,000 clones, over 60% of which appear only once. The unexposed donors gave CD4+ T cells in about 2011-2018, prior to COVID-19. The cells were cultured for about 10 days before CD4+ T cells were isolated. About 2 million PBMCs per well were cultured with approximately 10 IU/ml IL-2. The V gene lost 2 bases and the J gene lost 4 bases, with 14 bases spanning the gap. CDR3 size: 15 residues. The germline gives CDR1 SGHRS, CDR2 YFSETQ.

Sequencing used CD4+ T cells from PBMCs, cultured in vitro. The sequence was collected from a human donor in good health. This sequence joins TRBV5-1 and TRBJ2-3, with a tentative D call TRBD2 (6 bases). This CDR3 is CASSLTGDRADTQYF. The DNA for the CDR3 is TGCGCCAGCAGCTTAACGGGGGACCGTGCAGATACGCAGTATTTT. Filled out from reference TRBV5-1 and TRBJ2-3, the complete variable domain reads KAGVTQTPRYLIKTRGQQVTLSCSPISGHRSVSWYQQTPGQGLQFLFEYFSETQRNKGNFPGRFSGRQFSNSRSEMNVSTLELGDSALYLCASSLTGDRADTQYFGPGTRLTVL.